A single TCR beta chain is shown here with its context. As handled by the study authors: Amplification with reference gene primers provided the estimates of nucleated cell counts. Measured with immunoSEQ multiplex PCR; TCRdb has only the in-frame clones, and not every one. The V and J calls and clone size come from that table; D and trimming were worked out from the DNA. The table has 130,000 or so clones, around three quarters seen once. This specimen belongs to a study of blood T cell repertoires in COVID-19. About the research overall: The United States, Italy and Spain supplied acute and convalescent COVID-19 samples. In each case, the material was cDNA or gDNA derived from T cells, B-cell-depleted T cells, or PBMCs.

CDR3 length: 18 residues. This clonotype originated in a woman between 65 and 79 years old with acute or convalescent COVID-19. The chain combines TRBV12-2 with TRBJ2-7; TRBD2 is the table's D call, not checked against the DNA. TRBV12-2 constitutes a pseudogene. Input material: peripheral blood. The CDR3: CASRLGPCAGTSGYEQYF. The CDR3 DNA is TGTGCAAGTCGCTTAGGGCCTTGTGCCGGGACTAGCGGCTACGAGCAGTACTTC.